A selection of T cell receptor beta chains follows, all from one sample in a study of T-cell memory formation after mild COVID-19. TCRdb itself ran the 5' RACE reads through MiXCR, one entry per CDR3 protein. The repertoire holds a few hundred thousand distinct CDR3 sequences, with about 15% as singletons. Sequencing input: PBMCs or a T cell subset sorted from them (not recorded which). The receptors were gathered from a man between 18 and 29 years old who had mild COVID-19 (a few samples of this study predate the infection). Cell type and time point are not known. Each CDR3 is given with its conserved first and last residue. Clone size is stated in some rows and not others, as once, few, many or a class when expanded.

>TRBJ2-5|TRBV7-2|NA
CASRDRGGRETQYF
>TRBJ2-4|TRBV4-1|few
CASGRGQGAKNIQYF
>TRBJ1-4|TRBV2|NA
CASRGNEKLFF
>TRBJ2-3|TRBV5-1|NA
CASSSVGEADTQYF
>TRBJ1-2|TRBV29-1|NA
CSVGQGNNYGYTF
>TRBJ2-5|TRBV4-1|few
CASSQERSNSETQYF
>TRBJ2-7|TRBV7-9|few
CASSSGTASYEQYF
>TRBJ2-6|TRBV12-3/TRBV12-4|many
CASSRQVPNVLTF
>TRBJ2-3|TRBV29-1|NA
CSAMDRFGGTQYF
>TRBJ1-6|TRBV28|NA
CASRGNSYNSPLHF
>TRBJ2-1|TRBV4-1|NA
CASSPRDPGQGINNEQFF
>TRBJ1-3|TRBV7-9|few
CASSGQNSAGNTIYF
>TRBJ2-1|TRBV7-3|many
CASSSRGAVNEQFF
>TRBJ2-3|TRBV28|few
CASGSGASTDTQYF
>TRBJ2-3|TRBV5-1|NA
CASSLQGYGGTDTQYF
>TRBJ2-4|TRBV21-1|NA
CASLGGSWDF
>TRBJ2-2|TRBV2|NA
CASKAGGVTGELFF
>TRBJ1-3|TRBV7-9|NA
CASSFRELGNTIYF
>TRBJ2-5|TRBV4-1|few
CASSHLGTAETQYF
>TRBJ1-2|TRBV29-1|NA
CSVERRLGGYGYTF
>TRBJ2-2|TRBV4-3|few
CASSQDPAGELFF
>TRBJ2-5|TRBV24-1|NA
CARTQETQYF
>TRBJ1-5|TRBV12-3/TRBV12-4|few
CARVHRWGQGSLGNQPQHF
>TRBJ2-5|TRBV12-5|few
CASGLVSSGGQETQYF
>TRBJ2-3|TRBV7-2|few
CASSFPSAVVDDTQYF
>TRBJ1-3|TRBV4-3|many
CASSSGGSGNTIYF
>TRBJ2-6|TRBV20-1|NA
CSAGVVSSGANVLTF
>TRBJ1-5|TRBV12-3/TRBV12-4|many
CASSLVLQDNQPQHF
>TRBJ2-1|TRBV20-1|NA
CSAPGTSGSRSYNEQFF
>TRBJ2-1|TRBV2|few
CASKDYYAQGAISYNEQFF
>TRBJ2-3|TRBV28|NA
CASHGKGLTDTQYF
>TRBJ2-7|TRBV7-9|few
CASSLPTQDRLAF
>TRBJ2-5|TRBV27|few
CASSERRDYRETQYF
>TRBJ2-3|TRBV18|NA
CASFRTDTQYF
>TRBJ1-1|TRBV7-2|NA
CASSGPGTLNTEAFF
>TRBJ1-6|TRBV7-9|NA
CASSTGQENSPLHF
>TRBJ2-5|TRBV5-1|many
CASRRDREETQYF
>TRBJ2-3|TRBV7-3|few
CASSLIGNTDTQYF
>TRBJ2-3|TRBV29-1|NA
CSVVPYGGSTDTQYF
>TRBJ2-5|TRBV5-6|NA
CASSFLDRGLETQYF
>TRBJ1-2|TRBV25-1|NA
CASSDDREGYTF
>TRBJ2-4|TRBV6-2/TRBV6-3|NA
CASSPRENIQYF
>TRBJ1-5|TRBV12-3/TRBV12-4|few
CASSFIGLGSPQHF
>TRBJ2-7|TRBV7-2|many
CASSFQWVQYF
>TRBJ2-7|TRBV18|NA
CASSPSQHSYEQYF
>TRBJ2-3|TRBV4-2|NA
CASSQEERDTQYF
>TRBJ2-2|TRBV12-3/TRBV12-4|few
CASTIAGELFF
>TRBJ1-1|TRBV12-3/TRBV12-4|few
CASSLAGEENTEAFF
>TRBJ1-2|TRBV6-5|NA
CASSSIGTGHGYTF
>TRBJ2-3|TRBV6-6|NA
CASSFSGEDTQYF
>TRBJ1-6|TRBV5-1|NA
CASSLFTGGDTYNSPLHF
>TRBJ2-6|TRBV12-3/TRBV12-4|NA
CPGANVLTF
>TRBJ1-2|TRBV5-1|few
CASSSSQGNYGYTF
>TRBJ2-1|TRBV4-1|few
CASSQEPGPRAYNEQFF
>TRBJ1-5|TRBV12-3/TRBV12-4|few
CASSIRAGAPGGNQPQHF
>TRBJ1-2|TRBV12-3/TRBV12-4|NA
CASSFRGRYYGYTF
>TRBJ1-1|TRBV20-1|NA
CSAATGITEAFF
>TRBJ1-4|TRBV6-1|few
CASSAQVVGTTNEKLFF
>TRBJ2-7|TRBV20-1|NA
CSVAAGGDSYEQYF